Detailed here is one TCR beta chain. Its antigen is still unknown. The data belong to a study of blood T cells in healthy people across ages. Study-wide results and limits: Because donor CMV status was unknown, expanded clonotype changes were possibly confounded. Researchers deemed the diversity estimates from one million T cells underestimates.

Each sample yielded at least 6 million isolated PBMCs. It was with a sample-barcoded 5' primer and a J-beta primer mix that a second PCR of roughly 7 to 11 cycles was run. TCRdb re-called the 5' RACE reads through MiXCR, storing one row per CDR3 protein. Among roughly 800,000 distinct CDR3 sequences listed, over 45% were seen once. This CDR3 has 14 amino acids. Trimming cost V 5 bases and J 1 base, with 11 bases left between them. Germline V gene sequence: CDR1 SGHTA, CDR2 FQGNSA. The receptor was derived from a man aged 25 to 45 in good health. V gene TRBV7-2 combines with J gene TRBJ2-5; a weak D match, TRBD2 (6 bases). The sample comprised blood. Written as DNA, the CDR3 is TGTGCCAGCAGCGAACGGGACTTCCAAGAGACCCAGTACTTC. Translated: CASSERDFQETQYF.